One sample yielded the 15 T cell receptor beta chains listed below, sequenced in a study of blood T cell repertoires in COVID-19. Libraries were prepared by immunoSEQ multiplex PCR; TCRdb keeps only in-frame clonotypes and omits some of them. The sample holds about 190,000 clones; roughly 80% are singletons and the top ten take approximately 13%. The sample was peripheral blood. These TCRs come from a woman aged 50 to 60 with acute or convalescent COVID-19.

CDR3 sequence (DNA): TGTGCCAGCAGCTCGGGACAGGGGGTAGCCTTGGGCACTCAGCCCCAGCATTTT. Amino acids: CASSSGQGVALGTQPQHF. This chain joins TRBV7-9 and TRBJ1-5, with TRBD1 matching 11 bases. With V trimmed by 4 bases and J by 6 bases, 14 bases remained unmatched. The CDR3 spans 18 residues. Per germline, CDR1 SEHNR and CDR2 FQNEAQ (reference sequence).

This clone was recorded once. The chain combines TRBV5-1 with TRBJ2-2, with 10 bases lining up with TRBD2. V dropped 4 bases and J dropped 10; count of bases not matched to a gene: 10. Looked up from germline, CDR1 is SGHRS and CDR2 is YFSETQ. This CDR3 has 15 residues. CDR3 region: CASSETSGWALELFF. The CDR3 region has the DNA TGCGCCAGCAGCGAGACTAGCGGGTGGGCCTTGGAGCTGTTTTTT.

V usage is TRBV7-2 and J usage is TRBJ1-1, with D unresolved. This CDR3 spans 14 amino acids. The V end was cut by 3 bases, the J end by 2 bases, with 10 bases between. Germline V gene data show CDR1 as SGHTA and CDR2 as FQGNSA. In nucleotides, the CDR3 is TGTGCCAGCAGCTTCGTCAACACCAACACTGAAGCTTTCTTT. As protein: CASSFVNTNTEAFF.

V and J are TRBV13 and TRBJ1-6; D possibly corresponds to TRBD1 (5 bases). This CDR3 is 15 amino acids long. Germline V gene sequence: CDR1 PRHDT, CDR2 FYEKMQ (reference sequence). V lost 5 bases and J 7 bases, leaving 15 bases between the germline ends. In DNA, the CDR3 is TGTGCCAGCAGCCCCCGGAGGGGTCCAAATTCACCCCTCCACTTT. This gives the protein CASSPRRGPNSPLHF. Full variable domain (rest looked up from reference TRBV13 and TRBJ1-6): AAGVIQSPRHLIKEKRETATLKCYPIPRHDTVYWYQQGPGQDPQFLISFYEKMQSDKGSIPDRFSAQQFSDYHSELNMSSLELGDSALYFCASSPRRGPNSPLHFGNGTRLTVT.

The CDR3, as DNA: TGTGCCAGCAGCTTGGGGAGTACAGATACGCAGTATTTT. It yields the protein CASSLGSTDTQYF. The chain carries TRBV5-4 and TRBJ2-3, with D hard to call. Germline CDR1 is SGHNT and CDR2 is YYREEE (reference sequence). Trimming took 0 bases from V and 3 from J, leaving 5 bases between them. The CDR3 is 13 amino acids.

J is TRBJ2-5 and V is TRBV4-1; TRBD2 aligns across 10 bases. Germline V gene sequence: CDR1 MGHRA, CDR2 YSYEKL. Trimming at V came to 4 bases and at J to 5 bases, leaving 7 bases not matched to a gene. The CDR3 is made up of 15 amino acids. The CDR3 is CASSPSGSVRETQYF. In nucleotides, the CDR3 is TGCGCCAGCAGCCCTAGCGGGAGTGTCCGGGAGACCCAGTACTTC.

In DNA form, the CDR3 reads TGTGCCAGCAGTTCCAGAACGGAGGTGGTGAACGAGCAGTACTTC. Translated, it gives CASSSRTEVVNEQYF. The genes are TRBV28 and TRBJ2-7, with D tentatively TRBD2 (5 bases). Germline V lookup: CDR1 MDHEN, CDR2 SYDVKM. The CDR3 totals 15 residues. Trimming pared 4 bases from V and 5 bases from J, leaving 18 bases between.

The chain couples TRBV5-4 to TRBJ2-5, with 7 bases fitting TRBD1. Germline values: CDR1 SGHNT, CDR2 YYREEE (reference sequence). V shed 4 bases and J 3 bases; nucleotides not matched to a gene: 6. The CDR3 covers 14 residues. The CDR3 DNA follows: TGTGCCAGCAGCGCAGGGACAGAAAAAGAGACCCAGTACTTC. Amino acid sequence: CASSAGTEKETQYF.

The rearrangement joins TRBV28 to TRBJ2-1, with 10 bases fitting TRBD2. V lost 2 bases and J lost 2; bases outside the gene matches: 0. Germline V gives CDR1 MDHEN, CDR2 SYDVKM. The CDR3 is made up of 15 amino acids. The CDR3 DNA sequence: TGTGCCAGCAGTTTAAGCGGGAGGGCCTACAATGAGCAGTTCTTC. Protein sequence: CASSLSGRAYNEQFF. The complete variable domain, with remaining parts taken from reference TRBV28 and TRBJ2-1, reads DVKVTQSSRYLVKRTGEKVFLECVQDMDHENMFWYRQDPGLGLRLIYFSYDVKMKEKGDIPEGYSVSREKKERFSLILESASTNQTSMYLCASSLSGRAYNEQFFGPGTRLTVL.

This sequence joins TRBV28 and TRBJ2-7; a possible D gene is TRBD2 (6 bases). The CDR3 sequence is 16 residues long. Germline-derived CDR1 and CDR2 are MDHEN and SYDVKM. V was trimmed by 3 bases and J by 1 base, leaving 16 bases between them. The CDR3: CASSFSRTGLSYEQYF. CDR3 in DNA: TGTGCCAGCAGTTTTTCTCGTACGGGACTTTCCTACGAGCAGTACTTC.

The chain combines TRBV4-3 with TRBJ2-2; maybe TRBD1 (5 bases). Germline V gene lookup returns CDR1 LGHNA and CDR2 YSLEER. CDR3 length: 15 amino acids. Trimming removed 4 bases at V and 3 bases at J, with 12 bases between. For the CDR3, the DNA is TGCGCCAGCAGCCGCAGCCCCAGGGACACCGGGGAGCTGTTTTTT. It encodes CASSRSPRDTGELFF.

The rearrangement links TRBV6-1 to TRBJ2-5; TRBD1 is a possible D gene (8 bases). Trimming cost V 3 bases and J 4 bases, with 18 bases left between them. The CDR3 is made up of 16 amino acids. Germline-derived CDR1 and CDR2 are MNHNS and SASEGT. CDR3 in DNA: TGTGCCAGCAGTGAGATACAGGGGGGGATGCGAGAGACCCAGTACTTC. Translation gives CASSEIQGGMRETQYF.

This chain uses TRBV6-6 with TRBJ1-5, with 10 bases lining up with TRBD1. Germline V gives CDR1 MNHNY, CDR2 SVGAGI (reference sequence). J gave up 7 bases and V 5 bases, and 8 bases lay outside the gene matches. The CDR3 consists of 15 residues. This CDR3 is CASSPRDRGEQPQHF. The CDR3 region has the DNA TGTGCCAGCAGTCCTCGGGACAGGGGTGAGCAGCCCCAGCATTTT.

The chain uses TRBV19 and TRBJ2-7; 8 nucleotides match TRBD1. The trim removed 5 bases at V and 2 bases at J, leaving 8 bases unmatched. The CDR3 is 15 residues long. Germline CDR1 is LNHDA and CDR2 is SQIVND (reference sequence). The CDR3, as DNA: TGTGCCAGTAGTGTCGGGACAGGCACAACCTACGAGCAGTACTTC. As protein: CASSVGTGTTYEQYF.

This chain joins TRBV24-1 and TRBJ2-7; 9 nucleotides align to TRBD1. After removal of 3 bases from V and 2 bases from J, the junction contained 4 bases not matched to a gene. This CDR3 has 15 amino acids. Germline CDR1 and CDR2: KGHDR and SFDVKD. This CDR3 reads CATSDTGTGTYEQYF. The DNA for the CDR3 is TGTGCCACCAGTGATACCGGGACAGGGACCTACGAGCAGTACTTC.